These 32 T cell receptor beta chains share one sample of origin, sequenced in a study of T cell repertoires in cytomegalovirus infection. TCRdb re-analysed the reads in MiXCR, keeping a single row per CDR3 protein. The sample shows approximately 180,000 distinct CDR3 sequences, 8.5% to 10% of them seen only once. The sample taken for sequencing was PBMCs. These receptors all stem from a human donor in good health (CMV status not recorded). Some clones in this sample may be carry-over from other donors' samples.

This clonotype was found many times. The chain joins TRBV12-3 or TRBV12-4 to TRBJ1-4, with TRBD1 matching over 9 bases. The CDR3 has 14 amino acids. V trimming: 6 bases; J trimming: 8 bases; junction bases outside the gene matches: 7. The CDR3 spells CASSYRGQGEKLFF. CDR3 DNA: TGTGCCAGCAGCTACCGAGGACAGGGGGAAAAACTGTTTTTT.

This clonotype was found many times. The J gene is TRBJ1-5, the V gene TRBV19; D remains ambiguous. The V and J ends lost 10 bases and 3 bases respectively, with 19 bases between them. CDR3 length: 15 residues. Germline V CDR1 and CDR2: LNHDA, SQIVND (reference sequence). CDR3 residues: CATRAPGTYNQPQHF. The CDR3 region has the DNA TGTGCCACTAGAGCCCCGGGCACGTACAATCAGCCCCAGCATTTT.

In this sample, this clonotype turned up a few times. The rearrangement links TRBV12-3 or TRBV12-4 to TRBJ1-1; possible D gene TRBD1, 5 bases. The CDR3 loop spans 12 amino acids. Trimming stripped 4 bases from V and 10 bases from J, with 13 bases between. In nucleotides, the CDR3 is TGTGCCAGCAGTTCCGGGGACCTTGGAGCTTTCTTT. This sequence encodes CASSSGDLGAFF.

V is TRBV12-3 or TRBV12-4 and J is TRBJ1-1; the match to TRBD1 covers 8 bases. With 6 bases clipped from V and 10 bases from J, the junction kept 1 base outside the gene matches. The length of the CDR3 is 10 residues. The CDR3: CASRTGGAFF. DNA of the CDR3: TGTGCCAGCAGAACAGGGGGAGCTTTCTTT.

The chain joins TRBV2 to TRBJ1-6; a possible D gene is TRBD1 (6 bases). The CDR3 totals 15 residues. Trimming shortened V by 5 bases and J by 11 bases, and 19 bases separated the two germline ends. Germline CDR1 SNHLY, CDR2 FYNNEI. CDR3 DNA sequence: TGTGCCAGCAGTTCTCCGGGACACCAATGGACACCCCTCCACTTT. This sequence encodes CASSSPGHQWTPLHF.

This clonotype was picked up many times. DNA of the CDR3: TGCGCCAGCAGCCAAGATTCGAGACAGGGAGGCGAGCAGTACTTC. This sequence encodes CASSQDSRQGGEQYF. The V call is TRBV4-3, the J call TRBJ2-7; TRBD1 is a possible D gene (7 bases). CDR3 length: 15 residues. CDR1 LGHNA and CDR2 YSLEER come from the germline V gene. Trimming shortened V by 0 bases and J by 6 bases, and 15 bases separated the two germline ends.

The chain combines TRBV15 with TRBJ1-1, with D possibly being TRBD1 (5 bases). The CDR3 sequence is 13 residues long. The V and J ends lost 5 bases and 6 bases respectively, with 13 bases between them. From germline, CDR1 is LNHNV and CDR2 YYDKDF (reference sequence). The CDR3 DNA reads TGTGCCACCAGCGCAGGGATTTCGGCTGAAGCTTTCTTT. As protein: CATSAGISAEAFF.

This clonotype came up many times. The chain uses TRBV6-6 and TRBJ1-5; 10 bases line up with TRBD1. V dropped 2 bases and J dropped 7; count of bases not matched to a gene: 5. CDR3 size: 15 residues. Germline V gene lookup returns CDR1 MNHNY and CDR2 SVGAGI (reference sequence). CDR3 region: CASSYGTGEFQPQHF. The CDR3 nucleotides read TGTGCCAGCAGTTACGGGACAGGGGAGTTCCAGCCCCAGCATTTT.

This clonotype was counted many times. The J gene is TRBJ2-1, the V gene TRBV7-6, with 9 bases lining up with TRBD2. In germline, CDR1 is SGHVS, CDR2 FNYEAQ. Trimming at V came to 8 bases and at J to 0 bases, leaving 11 bases not matched to a gene. The CDR3 loop spans 17 amino acids. CDR3 protein: CASGNSGRTLSYNEQFF. The DNA of the CDR3 is TGTGCCAGCGGAAACAGCGGGAGGACCCTCTCCTACAATGAGCAGTTCTTC.

This clonotype was counted ten times or more. V gene TRBV2 combines with J gene TRBJ2-1; the match to TRBD2 covers 11 bases. The junction had 16 bases not matched to a gene; V was cut back by 4 bases and J by 8 bases. Germline assignment: CDR1 SNHLY and CDR2 FYNNEI. This CDR3 region has 18 residues. The CDR3 DNA sequence: TGTGCCAGCAGTGGTGTGGTAGCGGGGGGGAGACGGGCTGATGAGCAGTTCTTC. It encodes CASSGVVAGGRRADEQFF.

J is TRBJ2-5 and V is TRBV5-4; possible D gene TRBD2, 5 bases. Trimming took off 6 bases at V and 1 base at J, with 10 bases between the two ends. This CDR3 spans 13 amino acids. Germline CDR1 SGHNT, CDR2 YYREEE (reference sequence). The CDR3 coding sequence is TGTGCCAGCAAGGCTAGCCCCCAAGAGACCCAGTACTTC. Residues: CASKASPQETQYF. The whole variable domain, remainder taken from reference TRBV5-4 and TRBJ2-5, is ETGVTQSPTHLIKTRGQQVTLRCSSQSGHNTVSWYQQALGQGPQFIFQYYREEENGRGNFPPRFSGLQFPNYSSELNVNALELDDSALYLCASKASPQETQYFGPGTRLLVL.

This clonotype was counted only a few times. The rearrangement uses TRBV9 and TRBJ2-1, with 9 nucleotides matching TRBD2. CDR1 is SGDLS and CDR2 is YYNGEE in the germline V gene. The trim removed 0 bases at V and 10 bases at J, leaving 8 bases unmatched. CDR3 length equals 15 residues. CDR3 nucleotides: TGTGCCAGCAGCGTAGGGGCGGGGGGGTCAAAGGAGCAGTTCTTC. Translation gives CASSVGAGGSKEQFF.

This clonotype has a count of ten or more. V and J are TRBV28 and TRBJ2-7, with TRBD2 matching over 14 bases. CDR3 length equals 16 residues. The V segment lost 5 bases and the J segment 3 bases; nucleotides outside the gene matches: 6. Germline CDR1 is MDHEN and CDR2 is SYDVKM. This chain's CDR3 is CASSLETSGRVYEQYF. CDR3 sequence (DNA): TGTGCCAGCAGTCTAGAGACTAGCGGGAGGGTCTACGAGCAGTACTTC.

Many counts were recorded for this clonotype. The chain is built from TRBV28 and TRBJ1-2; 8 nucleotides match TRBD1. V was clipped by 4 bases and J by 2 bases; unmatched bases: 12. Germline V gene sequence: CDR1 MDHEN, CDR2 SYDVKM. The length of the CDR3 is 17 residues. The CDR3 loop reads CASSSNPLGTGNYGYTF. Written as DNA, the CDR3 is TGTGCCAGCAGTTCGAACCCCCTGGGGACAGGCAACTATGGCTACACCTTC.

Only one count was recorded for this clonotype. V usage is TRBV29-1 and J usage is TRBJ2-3, with a weak D call TRBD2 (6 bases). CDR1 is SQVTM, CDR2 ANQGSEA, per germline. Trimming cost V 2 bases and J 1 base, with 10 bases left between them. There are 14 residues in the CDR3. This chain's CDR3 is CSVERLVGTDTQYF. The CDR3 bases are TGCAGCGTTGAAAGACTAGTAGGCACAGATACGCAGTATTTT.

This clonotype was counted at least ten times. The rearrangement uses TRBV7-2 and TRBJ1-1, with a possible D match to TRBD1 (5 bases). CDR3 length: 16 amino acids. Trimming left V 0 bases short and J 4 bases short, with 15 bases between. Looked up from germline, CDR1 is SGHTA and CDR2 is FQGNSA. The CDR3 bases are TGTGCCAGCAGCTTAGCCCCTATAAGGGGCGGCACTGAAGCTTTCTTT. Translating it yields CASSLAPIRGGTEAFF.

Note on this clonotype: Given a much more abundant clone one base away, this may be a read error. A read error is likely, as this CDR3 ends without the conserved phenylalanine or tryptophan. The chain is built from TRBV6-6 and TRBJ1-3; D unresolved. This CDR3 has 14 amino acids. The V end lost 1 base, the J end lost 1 base, and 5 bases lay between the germline ends. Germline CDR1 MNHNY, CDR2 SVGAGI (reference sequence). CDR3 nucleotide sequence: TGTGCCAGCAGTTACTACAGATCTGGAAACACCATATATTCT. Translated: CASSYYRSGNTIYS.

This clonotype was counted a single time. The chain uses TRBV7-6 and TRBJ2-1; tentative D call: TRBD2 (5 bases). Per the germline V gene, CDR1 is SGHVS and CDR2 is FNYEAQ. With 7 bases removed from V and 9 bases from J, the gap between germline ends came to 16 bases. The CDR3 is 13 amino acids. DNA for the CDR3: TGTGCCAGCACCCCAGCTAGCACCGCTGAGCAGTTCTTC. Translating it yields CASTPASTAEQFF.

This chain connects TRBV5-6 to TRBJ1-2; TRBD1 aligns across 8 bases. Per the germline V gene, CDR1 is SGHDT and CDR2 is YYEEEE. There are 14 residues in the CDR3. The V segment lost 3 bases and the J segment 5 bases; nucleotides outside the gene matches: 6. The CDR3 reads CASSSPGQVYGYTF. CDR3 coding DNA: TGTGCCAGCAGCTCGCCGGGACAGGTTTATGGCTACACCTTC.

A single count supports this clonotype. The rearrangement links TRBV19 to TRBJ2-7; D not resolved. CDR3 length: 14 residues. From germline, CDR1 is LNHDA and CDR2 SQIVND (reference sequence). The V gene lost 7 bases and the J gene lost 0 bases, with 13 bases spanning the gap. For the CDR3, the DNA is TGTGCCAGTAAGGGCAGCACCAGCTCCTACGAGCAGTACTTC. This encodes CASKGSTSSYEQYF.

This clonotype was found a few times. The chain joins TRBV7-4 to TRBJ2-1; D might be TRBD2 (6 bases). The CDR3 covers 13 residues. Germline CDR1 is SGHVT and CDR2 is SQSDAQ. Trimming shortened V by 4 bases and J by 3 bases, and 7 bases separated the two germline ends. In DNA form, the CDR3 reads TGTGCCAGCAGCTGGGGACTCTACAATGAGCAGTTCTTC. The encoded protein is CASSWGLYNEQFF.

In its sample, this clonotype was seen many times. The chain is built from TRBV24-1 and TRBJ1-2; D might be TRBD1 (5 bases). CDR3 length: 14 residues. V dropped 4 bases and J dropped 8 bases, with 16 bases sitting between them. Germline assignment: CDR1 KGHDR and CDR2 SFDVKD. As DNA, the CDR3 is TGTGCCACCAGTGAGCCCGGGACCCGGCAGGGCTACACCTTC. As protein: CATSEPGTRQGYTF.

The chain recombines TRBV4-1 with TRBJ1-5, with D uncertain. The CDR3 runs to 14 residues. V lost 4 bases and J lost 2, with 9 bases in between. Germline V gene lookup returns CDR1 MGHRA and CDR2 YSYEKL. CDR3 region: CASSLNVGNQPQHF. CDR3 in DNA: TGCGCCAGCAGCCTGAACGTAGGCAATCAGCCCCAGCATTTT.

This sequence joins TRBV10-3 and TRBJ1-5; TRBD1 aligns across 7 bases. Losses at the gene ends were 0 bases for V and 3 bases for J; bases not matched to a gene: 11. Germline V CDR1 and CDR2: ENHRY, SYGVKD. The CDR3 extends over 18 amino acids. Here the CDR3 DNA reads TGTGCCATCAGTGAGTCGATCGCTAACAGGGGTGACAATCAGCCCCAGCATTTT. It encodes CAISESIANRGDNQPQHF.

The rearrangement joins TRBV20-1 to TRBJ2-7; 7 bases line up with TRBD1. Germline loops: CDR1 DFQATT, CDR2 SNEGSKA (reference sequence). Germline trimming cut 5 bases from V and 2 bases from J; bases unmatched to any gene: 3. CDR3 length equals 12 residues. The CDR3 protein is CSAEQGTYEQYF. The CDR3 DNA reads TGCAGTGCTGAACAGGGGACCTACGAGCAGTACTTC.

This clonotype was observed many times. This chain uses TRBV7-2 with TRBJ1-4; weak D call: TRBD1 (5 bases). Trimming took off 6 bases at V and 0 bases at J, with 8 bases between the two ends. This CDR3 is built from 14 residues. From germline, CDR1 is SGHTA and CDR2 FQGNSA. The CDR3 region is CASRPTATNEKLFF. CDR3 bases: TGTGCCAGCAGACCGACAGCAACTAATGAAAAACTGTTTTTT.

This chain joins TRBV6-5 and TRBJ2-1, with TRBD2 matching over 8 bases. Per germline, CDR1 MNHEY and CDR2 SVGAGI. CDR3 length: 16 residues. V shed 2 bases, J shed 1 base, and the junction held 4 bases outside the gene matches. As DNA, the CDR3 is TGTGCCAGCAGTTACAGCGGGAGTGGGTCCTACAATGAGCAGTTCTTC. The encoded protein is CASSYSGSGSYNEQFF.

This clonotype was counted ten times or more. The rearrangement links TRBV12-3 or TRBV12-4 to TRBJ2-3; 7 bases are shared with TRBD2. This CDR3 has 15 amino acids. J gave up 1 base and V 6 bases, and 7 bases lay outside the gene matches. The CDR3: CASRGRLAGTDTQYF. As DNA, the CDR3 is TGTGCCAGCAGGGGGCGGCTAGCGGGCACAGATACGCAGTATTTT.

This rearrangement joins TRBV27 to TRBJ1-1, with D maybe TRBD1 (5 bases). The CDR3 runs 15 residues. The V gene lost 2 bases and the J gene lost 5 bases, with 15 bases spanning the gap. Germline CDR1 and CDR2: MNHEY and SMNVEV (reference sequence). The CDR3 DNA sequence: TGTGCCAGCAGTTTACAGGGACCTTTAGGAACTGAAGCTTTCTTT. As protein: CASSLQGPLGTEAFF.

This clonotype was detected ten times or more. This chain links TRBV6-1 with TRBJ2-7, with 15 bases matching TRBD2. CDR1 is MNHNS and CDR2 is SASEGT in the germline V gene. Trimming removed 5 bases from V and 4 bases from J; junction bases left unmatched: 3. The CDR3 covers 15 residues. CDR3 in amino acids: CASSRTSGRDYEQYF. CDR3 nucleotides: TGTGCCAGCAGTCGGACTAGCGGGAGGGATTACGAGCAGTACTTC.

The table lists this clonotype with many counts. The chain employs TRBV11-2 and TRBJ1-1; no reliable D call. CDR3 size: 14 residues. Germline CDR1 is SGHAT and CDR2 is FQNNGV. The V gene lost 3 bases and the J gene lost 1 base, with 9 bases spanning the gap. The CDR3 DNA reads TGTGCCAGCAGCTTTGGGCTGGGGAACACTGAAGCTTTCTTT. It specifies CASSFGLGNTEAFF.

A few counts support this clonotype. This sequence joins TRBV5-5 and TRBJ2-7; TRBD2 agrees at 8 bases. Per the germline V gene, CDR1 is SGHKS and CDR2 is YYEKEE (reference sequence). J gave up 2 bases and V 4 bases, and 14 bases lay outside the gene matches. The CDR3 spans 17 residues. This chain's CDR3 is CASSGTRSGGHPYEQYF. The CDR3, as DNA: TGTGCCAGCAGCGGGACTAGGTCGGGAGGGCACCCCTACGAGCAGTACTTC.